This T cell receptor (beta chain) was sequenced in a study of OX40 agonist ivuxolimab in advanced cancers. For context, the study as a whole: The costimulatory receptor OX40 (CD134) was targeted by ivuxolimab, a fully human IgG2 agonistic monoclonal antibody. Intravenous ivuxolimab was administered to patients every 2 weeks at six dose levels: 0.01, 0.1, 0.3, 1.5, 3 and 10 mg/kg. Of the approximately 54 dose-escalation patients, hepatocellular carcinoma was present in about 20, melanoma in approximately 15, renal cell carcinoma in 9 and head and neck cancer in 9. A male proportion of nearly 85% and a mean age of approximately 55 years, ranging from about 20 to 85, were recorded for the dose-escalation cohort. Prior anti-PD-1, anti-PD-L1 or anti-CTLA-4 therapy was permitted, and checkpoint inhibitors had been received by about 44% of dose-escalation patients. Three dose-escalation patients achieved partial responses, one with hepatocellular carcinoma and two with cutaneous melanoma. Peripheral TCRbeta sequencing aimed to test whether ivuxolimab altered TCR sequence diversity and caused clonal T-cell expansion. The paper reports the monotherapy dose-escalation portion (N of about 47 patients) of the phase I ivuxolimab trial.

The trial excluded patients who had a history of autoimmune disease or who were on systemic immunosuppression. Peripheral blood for TCR sequencing was drawn from every dose cohort at baseline, at cycle 4 day 1 and at cycle 7 day 1. The samples were taken from a phase I, first-in-human, multicenter, open-label dose-escalation trial of ivuxolimab. The trial enrolled adults with locally advanced or metastatic head and neck squamous cell, hepatocellular, melanoma or renal cell carcinoma. Before TCR sequencing, CD4+ and CD8+ T cells were separately sorted from peripheral blood. Summary of the overall study and its limitations: The antigen specificity of the peripheral T cells that underwent clonal expansion was not determined. In partial responders in the 0.1-3.0 mg/kg groups, normalized peripheral clonal expansion was found to be among the lowest, especially among CD8+ T cells. On average, CD8+ T cells showed more expanded clones than CD4+ T cells after ivuxolimab. At doses of 0.1 to 3.0 mg/kg, clonal expansion of both CD4+ and CD8+ T cells in blood was seen between baseline and week 6. Low levels of normalized T-cell clonal expansion were also seen in some nonresponding patients.

Genomic DNA was isolated from the sorted cells so that the TCRbeta CDR3 region could be sequenced. The immunoSEQ Assay was used to sequence the TCRbeta CDR3 regions. Here the immuneACCESS table is served through TCRdb, limited to in-frame sequences with V and J called. Missing clones are a known gap in these copies; in checked studies unresolved V genes cover under half, and the rest lacks a known reason. In all, the sample holds tens of thousands of clones, and 90% of those were seen once. The ten largest clones take up roughly 0.51% of the sample. CDR1 and CDR2 (SGHKS, YYEKEE) derive from the germline V gene (reference sequence). Trimming accounts for 2 bases at V and 0 bases at J, while the number of junction bases matched to no gene is 5. The CDR3, from cysteine to phenylalanine, totals 17 residues. Kept here is only the CDR3 DNA, which spans 51 bases and is read in frame from base 1. A word on this clone: The specificity of this receptor is unknown. Per-base quality was not reported, and no clone a single base away is much larger than it.

This chain joins TRBV5-5 to TRBJ2-2, with 9 central nucleotides matching TRBD1. The clonotype originates from an adult with an advanced solid tumor such as melanoma, head and neck, liver or kidney cancer. This specimen consisted of CD4+ or CD8+ T cells sorted from blood, obtained in a trial of the OX40 agonist ivuxolimab. DNA sequence: TGTGCCAGCAGCTTTATACAGGGGGCCACGAACACCGGGGAGCTGTTTTTT. This sequence encodes CASSFIQGATNTGELFF.